The subject of this entry is one T cell receptor (beta chain). Its antigen is as yet unknown. The sample belongs to a study of graft-versus-host responses after intestinal transplantation. Study-wide background: All recipients were transplanted with multivisceral, liver-intestinal, or isolated intestinal grafts. Each recipient received anti-thymocyte globulin induction, then tacrolimus and steroids for about three years. Study-wide results and caveats: Among recipient marrow samples, GvH clones were found; some appeared first in ileum or blood. Early after transplant, HvG clones declined as circulating GvH clones peaked.

The data were produced by immunoSEQ multiplex PCR, yet TCRdb's version contains in-frame clones alone and is incomplete. The sample records about 99,000 clones, approximately 93% being singletons. The CDR3 runs to 15 residues. Germline V CDR1 and CDR2: SGDLS, YYNGEE. Trimming left V 0 bases short and J 1 base short, with 9 bases between. The chain joins TRBV9 to TRBJ2-3, with a weak D call TRBD1 (5 bases). The sequencing used unstimulated CD8+ T cells sorted from spleen or lymph node cells, collected before intestinal transplant. The TCR originated in a human donor who received an intestinal transplant. CDR3 in amino acids: CASSVEGVRTDTQYF. For the CDR3, the DNA is TGTGCCAGCAGCGTAGAAGGGGTCCGCACAGATACGCAGTATTTT.